These T cell receptor beta chains were read from a single sample in a study of blood T cell repertoires in COVID-19. Generated by immunoSEQ multiplex PCR, the TCRdb table keeps only in-frame clones and is missing some. The sample yields approximately 290,000 clones, approximately 83% seen once. Material: PBMCs or T cells enriched from blood (not recorded which). The origin of the receptors is a young woman who had recovered from COVID-19. The CDR3 runs from the conserved cysteine through the conserved F or W. The order of the fields is clone size, D gene, V gene, J gene, CDR3 protein, CDR3 DNA. D genes are given only for firm matches. Not all rows give a size; the values are once, few, many and, for expanded clones, a class.

size: -; D: TRBD1; V: TRBV6-5; J: TRBJ2-1; CDR3: CASSSRDRGINEQFF; DNA: TGTGCCAGCAGCAGCCGGGACAGGGGAATCAATGAGCAGTTCTTC
size: few; D: TRBD1; V: TRBV7-3; J: TRBJ1-2; CDR3: CASSLGTDYGYTF; DNA: TGTGCCAGCAGCCTCGGGACAGACTATGGCTACACCTTC
size: once; D: -; V: TRBV15; J: TRBJ1-6; CDR3: CATSRRRALNSPLHF; DNA: TGTGCCACCAGCAGAAGGAGGGCCCTTAATTCACCCCTCCACTTT
size: -; D: -; V: TRBV5-6; J: TRBJ1-2; CDR3: CASSSQAHYGYTF; DNA: TGTGCCAGCAGCTCACAGGCGCACTATGGCTACACCTTC
size: -; D: TRBD1; V: TRBV29-1; J: TRBJ1-2; CDR3: CSVGGTVDFYGYTF; DNA: TGCAGCGTTGGAGGGACAGTCGACTTCTATGGCTACACCTTC
size: -; D: -; V: TRBV9; J: TRBJ1-1; CDR3: CASSASLNTEAFF; DNA: TGTGCCAGCAGCGCTTCCTTGAACACTGAAGCTTTCTTT
size: -; D: -; V: TRBV18; J: TRBJ1-6; CDR3: CASSPGQSNSPLHF; DNA: TGTGCCAGCTCACCAGGACAGTCTAATTCACCCCTCCACTTT
size: -; D: -; V: TRBV19; J: TRBJ1-2; CDR3: CASSSPTTNYGYTF; DNA: TGTGCCAGTAGTAGCCCGACAACTAACTATGGCTACACCTTC
size: once; D: TRBD1; V: TRBV2; J: TRBJ1-1; CDR3: CASSWDRVGTEAFF; DNA: TGTGCCAGCAGCTGGGACAGGGTTGGCACTGAAGCTTTCTTT
size: -; D: -; V: TRBV7-9; J: TRBJ1-1; CDR3: CASRRRETEAFF; DNA: TGTGCCAGCAGACGGAGGGAGACTGAAGCTTTCTTT
size: -; D: -; V: TRBV19; J: TRBJ1-2; CDR3: CASTQAGGAKGYTF; DNA: TGTGCCAGTACCCAAGCCGGGGGGGCAAAGGGCTACACCTTC
size: -; D: TRBD2; V: TRBV7-9; J: TRBJ2-2; CDR3: CASSLGVAGGPYGTGELFF; DNA: TGTGCCAGCAGCTTAGGGGTAGCGGGGGGACCCTACGGCACCGGGGAGCTGTTTTTT
size: once; D: -; V: TRBV29-1; J: TRBJ1-1; CDR3: CSVGGAGAFF; DNA: TGCAGCGTGGGAGGGGCAGGGGCTTTCTTT
size: -; D: -; V: TRBV5-4; J: TRBJ2-1; CDR3: CASSSSPEIGDEQFF; DNA: TGTGCCAGCAGCTCATCCCCAGAGATTGGAGATGAGCAGTTCTTC
size: -; D: TRBD2; V: TRBV27; J: TRBJ2-2; CDR3: CASSTSGGAYGELFF; DNA: TGTGCCAGCAGCACTAGCGGGGGGGCATACGGGGAGCTGTTTTTT
size: -; D: TRBD2; V: TRBV7-3; J: TRBJ2-2; CDR3: CASSSGLAGFKNTGELFF; DNA: TGTGCCAGCAGCTCGGGACTAGCGGGATTCAAGAACACCGGGGAGCTGTTTTTT
size: -; D: -; V: TRBV28; J: TRBJ1-1; CDR3: CASFRSGYTEAFF; DNA: TGTGCCAGCTTTAGGTCCGGGTACACTGAAGCTTTCTTT
size: -; D: -; V: TRBV21-1; J: TRBJ2-7; CDR3: CASSRLRDRVYEQYF; DNA: TGTGCCAGCAGCAGGCTCCGGGACAGAGTTTACGAGCAGTACTTC
size: -; D: TRBD1; V: TRBV27; J: TRBJ1-2; CDR3: CASSFGTAYGYTF; DNA: TGTGCCAGCAGTTTTGGGACAGCCTATGGCTACACCTTC
size: -; D: TRBD1; V: TRBV11-2; J: TRBJ2-7; CDR3: CASSLVVGTGASYEQYF; DNA: TGTGCCAGCAGCTTAGTCGTGGGGACAGGGGCGTCCTACGAGCAGTACTTC
size: -; D: -; V: TRBV27; J: TRBJ1-4; CDR3: CASSPHRRQPKGEKLFF; DNA: TGTGCCAGCAGTCCTCATCGACGACAGCCAAAAGGAGAAAAACTGTTTTTT
size: -; D: -; V: TRBV29-1; J: TRBJ1-2; CDR3: CSVELNSASELYGYTF; DNA: TGCAGCGTTGAATTGAATAGCGCCAGCGAACTCTATGGCTACACCTTC
size: -; D: -; V: TRBV7-9; J: TRBJ1-6; CDR3: CASSPQGGNSPLHF; DNA: TGTGCCAGCAGCCCACAGGGCGGTAATTCACCCCTCCACTTT
size: -; D: -; V: TRBV7-8; J: TRBJ1-5; CDR3: CASSLEITQGSLQPQHF; DNA: TGTGCCAGCAGCTTAGAAATCACACAGGGAAGTCTACAGCCCCAGCATTTT
size: -; D: TRBD1; V: TRBV5-4; J: TRBJ2-1; CDR3: CASSPTDRAYNEQFF; DNA: TGTGCCAGCAGCCCCACTGACAGGGCTTACAATGAGCAGTTCTTC
size: -; D: TRBD1; V: TRBV9; J: TRBJ1-1; CDR3: CASSVEGTANTEAFF; DNA: TGTGCCAGCAGCGTAGAGGGGACAGCGAACACTGAAGCTTTCTTT
size: once; D: -; V: TRBV4-1; J: TRBJ1-5; CDR3: CASSQGGLGAESNQPQHF; DNA: TGCGCCAGCAGCCAAGGGGGGTTGGGGGCAGAAAGCAATCAGCCCCAGCATTTT
size: -; D: TRBD1; V: TRBV27; J: TRBJ2-7; CDR3: CASSSRDRVYEQYF; DNA: TGTGCCAGCAGCAGCCGGGACAGGGTCTACGAGCAGTACTTC
size: -; D: TRBD2; V: TRBV19; J: TRBJ2-1; CDR3: CASSIRLAGGTSYNEQFF; DNA: TGTGCCAGTAGTATTAGACTAGCGGGGGGAACCTCCTACAATGAGCAGTTCTTC
size: once; D: -; V: TRBV7-2; J: TRBJ2-3; CDR3: CASSPLPTQYF; DNA: TGTGCCAGCAGCCCCCTCCCTACGCAGTATTTT
size: -; D: -; V: TRBV9; J: TRBJ2-1; CDR3: CASSVRTSFDEQFF; DNA: TGTGCCAGCAGCGTCCGAACTAGTTTTGATGAGCAGTTCTTC
size: -; D: -; V: TRBV28; J: TRBJ2-3; CDR3: CASSQRRGTDTQYF; DNA: TGTGCCAGCAGTCAAAGACGGGGCACAGATACGCAGTATTTT
size: -; D: TRBD2; V: TRBV28; J: TRBJ2-7; CDR3: CASRTSGTGISGYEQYF; DNA: TGTGCCAGCAGGACGAGCGGGACCGGAATTTCAGGCTACGAGCAGTACTTC
size: -; D: TRBD1; V: TRBV10-1; J: TRBJ2-3; CDR3: CASSGQGWDTQYF; DNA: TGCGCCAGCAGCGGACAGGGTTGGGATACGCAGTATTTT
size: -; D: TRBD1; V: TRBV27; J: TRBJ2-1; CDR3: CASSLGTGGNNEQFF; DNA: TGTGCCAGCAGTTTAGGGACAGGGGGCAACAATGAGCAGTTCTTC
size: -; D: -; V: TRBV7-9; J: TRBJ2-2; CDR3: CASSFDSSRTGELFF; DNA: TGTGCCAGCAGCTTCGACAGTAGTAGAACCGGGGAGCTGTTTTTT
size: few; D: -; V: TRBV9; J: TRBJ1-5; CDR3: CASSVGGGHNQPQHF; DNA: TGTGCCAGCAGCGTAGGGGGGGGCCACAATCAGCCCCAGCATTTT
size: -; D: -; V: TRBV11-2; J: TRBJ1-6; CDR3: CASSLDSGVSPLHF; DNA: TGTGCCAGCAGCTTAGATTCGGGGGTTTCACCCCTCCACTTT
size: few; D: -; V: TRBV3-1/TRBV3-2; J: TRBJ2-7; CDR3: CASSHHSYEQYF; DNA: TGTGCCAGCAGCCATCACAGCTACGAGCAGTACTTC
size: -; D: -; V: TRBV19; J: TRBJ2-1; CDR3: CASSIRAGRYNEQFF; DNA: TGTGCCAGTAGTATTCGGGCGGGCCGGTACAATGAGCAGTTCTTC
size: -; D: -; V: TRBV7-8; J: TRBJ1-1; CDR3: CASSETGATEAFF; DNA: TGTGCCAGCAGCGAGACAGGTGCGACTGAAGCTTTCTTT
size: -; D: -; V: TRBV13; J: TRBJ1-2; CDR3: CASSSGWGVDYGYTF; DNA: TGTGCCAGCAGCTCCGGTTGGGGGGTGGACTATGGCTACACCTTC
size: -; D: TRBD1; V: TRBV15; J: TRBJ1-5; CDR3: CATSRQGAGNQPQHF; DNA: TGTGCCACCAGCAGGCAGGGGGCCGGCAATCAGCCCCAGCATTTT
size: -; D: TRBD1; V: TRBV28; J: TRBJ1-2; CDR3: CASSLDRGLGYTF; DNA: TGTGCCAGCAGTTTAGACAGGGGTTTAGGCTACACCTTC
size: -; D: TRBD1; V: TRBV6-1; J: TRBJ2-7; CDR3: CASREDRALYEQYF; DNA: TGTGCCAGCAGGGAAGACAGGGCGCTTTACGAGCAGTACTTC
size: -; D: -; V: TRBV12-2; J: TRBJ1-2; CDR3: CASRWGGPATF; DNA: TGTGCAAGTCGCTGGGGGGGCCCTGCCACCTTC
size: -; D: -; V: TRBV18; J: TRBJ1-2; CDR3: CASSPGGANYGYTF; DNA: TGTGCCAGCTCACCAGGAGGAGCTAACTATGGCTACACCTTC
size: -; D: -; V: TRBV13; J: TRBJ1-6; CDR3: CASSLDSTNNSPLHF; DNA: TGTGCCAGCAGCTTAGACTCAACTAATAATTCACCCCTCCACTTT
size: -; D: TRBD2; V: TRBV15; J: TRBJ2-1; CDR3: CATSKSGTSGRNEQFF; DNA: TGTGCCACCAGCAAGTCCGGGACTAGCGGGAGGAATGAGCAGTTCTTC
size: -; D: TRBD2; V: TRBV5-6; J: TRBJ2-6; CDR3: CAARENSGANVLTF; DNA: TGTGCCGCGCGGGAGAACTCTGGGGCCAACGTCCTGACTTTC
size: few; D: -; V: TRBV5-3; J: TRBJ1-2; CDR3: CARSLATGNYGYTF; DNA: TGTGCCAGAAGCTTGGCCACAGGGAACTATGGCTACACCTTC
size: -; D: TRBD1; V: TRBV11-3; J: TRBJ2-3; CDR3: CASSPGTANTDTQYF; DNA: TGTGCCAGCAGCCCGGGGACAGCTAACACAGATACGCAGTATTTT
size: -; D: TRBD2; V: TRBV11-2; J: TRBJ2-3; CDR3: CASSLSGTPDTQYF; DNA: TGTGCCAGCAGCTTAAGCGGGACCCCAGATACGCAGTATTTT
size: -; D: TRBD1; V: TRBV4-1; J: TRBJ1-5; CDR3: CASSHKTGWNSNQPQHF; DNA: TGCGCCAGCAGCCATAAGACAGGGTGGAATAGCAATCAGCCCCAGCATTTT
size: -; D: TRBD1; V: TRBV19; J: TRBJ1-1; CDR3: CASSLRTGGQNTEAFF; DNA: TGTGCCAGTAGTCTTCGGACAGGGGGTCAGAACACTGAAGCTTTCTTT
size: -; D: -; V: TRBV9; J: TRBJ1-2; CDR3: CASSFLPENGYTF; DNA: TGTGCCAGCAGCTTCCTTCCGGAGAATGGCTACACCTTC
size: -; D: TRBD2; V: TRBV28; J: TRBJ2-1; CDR3: CASNQLAGVDNEQFF; DNA: TGTGCCAGCAATCAACTAGCGGGAGTTGACAATGAGCAGTTCTTC